Listed below are T cell receptor beta chains from one sample, sequenced in a study of T cell repertoires in cytomegalovirus infection. TCRdb re-called the reads with MiXCR, one entry per CDR3 protein. The data show approximately 500,000 distinct CDR3 sequences, around 11% seen once. Sequencing was done on a sample of PBMCs. These receptors were taken from a human donor in good health (CMV status not recorded). Some clones in this sample may be carry-over from other donors' samples. CDR3s include the opening cysteine and the closing phenylalanine or tryptophan. Fields, in order: V gene, D gene, J gene, clone size, CDR3 DNA, CDR3 protein. D genes are given only for firm matches. Size is omitted from some rows. Given values are once, few, many or a class for expanded clones.

TRBV2	NA	TRBJ1-5	many	TGTGCCAGCAGAAGGGATTGGAGCAATCAGCCCCAGCATTTT	CASRRDWSNQPQHF
TRBV5-4	NA	TRBJ2-1	many	TGTGCCAGCAGCGCGACGGCTTACAATGAGCAGTTCTTC	CASSATAYNEQFF
TRBV7-9	TRBD1	TRBJ1-1	few	TGTGCCAGCAGCCCCGACCGGGACAGGTTCGAAGCTTTCTTT	CASSPDRDRFEAFF
TRBV20-1	NA	TRBJ2-7	NA	TGCAGTGCTACTCAGGGTATGGACGAGCAGTACTTC	CSATQGMDEQYF
TRBV12-3/TRBV12-4	TRBD2	TRBJ2-1	many	TGTGCCAGCAGTTCAAGGCCGGGACTAGTTAGAAATGAGCAGTTCTTC	CASSSRPGLVRNEQFF
TRBV19	NA	TRBJ2-1	many	TGTGCCAGTAGGACTAGTCTTATGGACAATGAGCAGTTCTTC	CASRTSLMDNEQFF
TRBV24-1	NA	TRBJ1-5	NA	TGTGCCACCAGTGAAGCAGGGGAGGGAGGTTCCCCGAACGACAATCAGCCCCAGCATTTT	CATSEAGEGGSPNDNQPQHF
TRBV7-6	NA	TRBJ2-2	many	TGTGCCAGCAGTCTCCGGGACACCACCGGGGAGCTGTTTTTT	CASSLRDTTGELFF
TRBV5-1	TRBD1	TRBJ1-5	NA	TGCGCCAGCAGCTCCTCGACAGGGGTACAGCCCCAGCATTTT	CASSSSTGVQPQHF
TRBV7-9	TRBD1	TRBJ2-7	many	TGTGCCAGCAGCTCGGCCGGGGACAGGGGCTACGAGCAGTACTTC	CASSSAGDRGYEQYF
TRBV18	NA	TRBJ1-2	many	TGTGCCAGCTCACCTTCAGGGGCTGGACATGGCTACACCTTC	CASSPSGAGHGYTF
TRBV5-8	TRBD1	TRBJ2-2	few	TGTGCCAGCAGCCTCCGGGACAGGGGAAGCGGGGAGCTGTTTTTT	CASSLRDRGSGELFF
TRBV11-2	NA	TRBJ1-3	many	TGTGCCAGCAGCATTGGGGAGAGAAAGGGAAACACCATATATTTT	CASSIGERKGNTIYF
TRBV2	NA	TRBJ1-5	many	TGTGCCAGCAATGGGGGGGCTCAGCCCCAGCATTTT	CASNGGAQPQHF
TRBV15	NA	TRBJ1-5	many	TGTGCCACCAGCAGAGATGGGAGCAGGTTTAGCAATCAGCCCCAGCATTTT	CATSRDGSRFSNQPQHF
TRBV2	NA	TRBJ2-1	many	TGTGCCAGCAGTGTCTTCCGGAACAATGAGCAGTTCTTC	CASSVFRNNEQFF
TRBV15	NA	TRBJ2-6	NA	TGTGCCACCAGCAGAGGTAGCTCTGGGGCCAACGTCCTGACTTTC	CATSRGSSGANVLTF
TRBV3-1	TRBD2	TRBJ2-7	NA	TGTGCCAGCAGCCCACGACTAGCGGCCTCCTACGAGCAGTACTTC	CASSPRLAASYEQYF
TRBV2	TRBD2	TRBJ2-5	NA	TGTGCCAGCGCCGGGGGGGCCCAGTACTTC	CASAGGAQYF
TRBV18	TRBD1	TRBJ2-7	many	TGTGCCAGCTCACCGGACAGGGCGATCCACGAGCAGTACTTC	CASSPDRAIHEQYF
TRBV7-3	NA	TRBJ2-5	many	TGTGCCAGCAGCTTAAATCTGGGGGCAGGCGAGACCCAGTACTTC	CASSLNLGAGETQYF
TRBV7-2	NA	TRBJ2-3	many	TGTGCCAGCAGCCCTCCCTCCCCGGCAGATACGCAGTATTTT	CASSPPSPADTQYF
TRBV24-1	NA	TRBJ2-5	many	TGTGCCACCAGTGATTCCTCCGCCCAAGAGACCCAGTACTTC	CATSDSSAQETQYF
TRBV25-1	NA	TRBJ1-2	few	TGTGCCAGCAGTGATCGGGAGGCCTATGGCTACACCTTC	CASSDREAYGYTF
TRBV20-1	TRBD2	TRBJ2-3	few	TGCAGTGCTAGAGATTATAGCGGGAGGGCCGGTGTGGCAGATACGCAGTATTTT	CSARDYSGRAGVADTQYF
TRBV7-2	NA	TRBJ1-1	many	TGTGCCAGCAGCTTCGGGTCGAACACTGAAGCTTTCTTT	CASSFGSNTEAFF
TRBV29-1	NA	TRBJ1-2	NA	TGCAGCGTTGAAGTTGCAGCTAACTATGGCTACACCTTC	CSVEVAANYGYTF
TRBV27	NA	TRBJ2-2	few	TGTGCCAGCAGTATGGAACGAGTGAACACCGGGGAGCTGTTTTTT	CASSMERVNTGELFF
TRBV18	NA	TRBJ1-1	few	TGTGCCAGCTCAGGGTTAGGCGACACTGAAGCTTTCTTT	CASSGLGDTEAFF
TRBV29-1	NA	TRBJ1-5	NA	TGCAGCGTTGAAGTTCCCGGGAGCAATCAGCCCCAGCATTTT	CSVEVPGSNQPQHF
TRBV5-8	NA	TRBJ2-1	many	TGTGCCAGCAGCTTGGTTGTTGCGGCCTTGTCCAACAATGAGCAGTTCTTC	CASSLVVAALSNNEQFF
TRBV12-3/TRBV12-4	NA	TRBJ1-2	many	TGTGCCAGCAGTTCTCGGACAAGATCTGGCTACACCTTC	CASSSRTRSGYTF
TRBV19	NA	TRBJ2-1	many	TGTGCCAGTACCCCCCTAGGAGGAAGGTCCAGCTCCTACAATGAGCAGTTCTTC	CASTPLGGRSSSYNEQFF
TRBV6-5	TRBD1	TRBJ1-1	many	TGTGCCAGCAGTTACAGGTCCCTGGGGACAGGGTTGACCACTGAAGCTTTCTTT	CASSYRSLGTGLTTEAFF
TRBV7-2	TRBD2	TRBJ2-4	many	TGTGCCAGCACCCCTAGCGGGAAAGACATTCAGTACTTC	CASTPSGKDIQYF
TRBV5-1	NA	TRBJ1-6	NA	TGCGCCAGCAGCTCTGGGACGGCAAATTCACCCCACCACTTT	CASSSGTANSPHHF
TRBV4-2	TRBD1	TRBJ1-5	many	TGTGCCAGCAGCCAAGATCCAGGGGGAAATCAGCCCCAGCATTTT	CASSQDPGGNQPQHF
TRBV11-2	TRBD2	TRBJ2-7	few	TGTGCCAGCAGCTCCATTAGCGGGAGGCCGTGGGAGCAGTACTTC	CASSSISGRPWEQYF
TRBV28	NA	TRBJ1-5	many	TGTGCCAGCAGCCCCAGGGGCAGGGGAGATTTTCAGCCCCAGCATTTT	CASSPRGRGDFQPQHF
TRBV10-3	NA	TRBJ1-6	few	TGTGCCACCGGAGACGGGGGAACTTATAATTCACCCCTCCACTTT	CATGDGGTYNSPLHF
TRBV10-2	TRBD2	TRBJ2-5	many	TGCGCCAGCAGTTGGACTAGGGAAGAGACCCAGTACTTC	CASSWTREETQYF
TRBV7-9	TRBD1	TRBJ2-5	many	TGTGCCAGCAGCTGGGCCGGGACAGGGAATCGAGAGACCCAGTACTTC	CASSWAGTGNRETQYF
TRBV24-1	NA	TRBJ2-5	NA	TGTGCCACCAGTGATCCCCTGGAGAGCCCCCAAGAGACCCAGTACTTC	CATSDPLESPQETQYF
TRBV12-3/TRBV12-4	NA	TRBJ1-2	many	TGTGCCAGCAGTCTGTCGGGAGCGGCGAACTATGGCTACACCTTC	CASSLSGAANYGYTF